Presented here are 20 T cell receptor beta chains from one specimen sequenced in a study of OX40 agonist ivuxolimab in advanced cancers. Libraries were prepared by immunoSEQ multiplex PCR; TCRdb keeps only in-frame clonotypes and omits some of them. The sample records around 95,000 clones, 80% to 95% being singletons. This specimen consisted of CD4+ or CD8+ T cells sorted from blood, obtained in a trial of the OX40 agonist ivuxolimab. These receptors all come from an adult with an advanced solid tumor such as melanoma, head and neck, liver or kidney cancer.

CDR3 sequence (DNA): TGCGCCAGCAGCCAAGCCTCATGGGCAGGGGGAGGCCCAGATACGCAGTATTTT. Translated, it gives CASSQASWAGGGPDTQYF. V is TRBV4-3 and J is TRBJ2-3; D possibly corresponds to TRBD1 (7 bases). The CDR3 totals 18 residues. V was cut by 1 base and J by 4 bases, with 21 bases left in between. The germline V gene encodes CDR1 LGHNA and CDR2 YSLEER.

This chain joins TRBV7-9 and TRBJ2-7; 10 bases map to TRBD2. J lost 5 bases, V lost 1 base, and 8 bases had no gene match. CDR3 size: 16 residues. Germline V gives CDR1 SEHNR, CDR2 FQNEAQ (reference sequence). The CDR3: CASSLGELAGADEQYF. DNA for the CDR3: TGTGCCAGCAGCTTAGGTGAGCTAGCGGGAGCCGACGAGCAGTACTTC.

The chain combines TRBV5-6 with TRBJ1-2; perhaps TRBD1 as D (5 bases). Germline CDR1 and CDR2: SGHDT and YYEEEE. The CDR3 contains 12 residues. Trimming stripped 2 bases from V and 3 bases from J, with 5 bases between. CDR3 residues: CASSFRDYGYTF. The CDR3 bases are TGTGCCAGCAGCTTCAGGGACTATGGCTACACCTTC.

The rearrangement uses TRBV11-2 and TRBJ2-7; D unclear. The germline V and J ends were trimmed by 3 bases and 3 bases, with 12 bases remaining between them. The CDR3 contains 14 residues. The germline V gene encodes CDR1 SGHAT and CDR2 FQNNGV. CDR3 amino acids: CASSLETWGYEQYF. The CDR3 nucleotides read TGTGCCAGCAGCTTGGAGACTTGGGGCTACGAGCAGTACTTC.

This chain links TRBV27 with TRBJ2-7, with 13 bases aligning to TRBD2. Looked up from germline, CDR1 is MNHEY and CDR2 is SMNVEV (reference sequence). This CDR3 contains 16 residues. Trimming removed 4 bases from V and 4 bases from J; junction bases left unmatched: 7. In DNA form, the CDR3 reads TGTGCCAGCAGTTCCCACTGGACTAGCGGGAGTTACGAGCAGTACTTC. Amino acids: CASSSHWTSGSYEQYF.

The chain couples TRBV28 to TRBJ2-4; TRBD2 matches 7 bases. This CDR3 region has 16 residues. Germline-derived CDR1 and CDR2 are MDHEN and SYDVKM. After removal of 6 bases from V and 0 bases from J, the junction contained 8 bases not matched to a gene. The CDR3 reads CASRPSGTLAKNIQYF. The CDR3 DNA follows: TGTGCCAGCAGACCGAGCGGGACCCTAGCCAAAAACATTCAGTACTTC.

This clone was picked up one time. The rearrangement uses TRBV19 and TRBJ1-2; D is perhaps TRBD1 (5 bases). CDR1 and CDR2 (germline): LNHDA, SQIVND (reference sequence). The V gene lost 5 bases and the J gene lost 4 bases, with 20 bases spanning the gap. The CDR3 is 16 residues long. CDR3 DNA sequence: TGTGCCAGTAGTCCGCCAGGGTTAAGATTCTCCTATGGCTACACCTTC. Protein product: CASSPPGLRFSYGYTF.

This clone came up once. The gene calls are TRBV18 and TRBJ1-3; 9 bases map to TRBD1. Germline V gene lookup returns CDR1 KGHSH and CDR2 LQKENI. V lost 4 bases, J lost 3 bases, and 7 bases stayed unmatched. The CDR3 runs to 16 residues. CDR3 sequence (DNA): TGTGCCAGCTCACGTCTGGACAGGGGAGGTGGAAACACCATATATTTT. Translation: CASSRLDRGGGNTIYF.

The CDR3 DNA reads as TGTGCCACCAGCAGAGATCGTCGCTACGAGCAGTACTTC. This gives the protein CATSRDRRYEQYF. This chain links TRBV15 with TRBJ2-5; no firm D call. The DNA end favors TRBJ2-7, so the J call may be wrong. The CDR3 spans 13 residues. The germline CDR1 and CDR2 sequences are LNHNV and YYDKDF (reference sequence).

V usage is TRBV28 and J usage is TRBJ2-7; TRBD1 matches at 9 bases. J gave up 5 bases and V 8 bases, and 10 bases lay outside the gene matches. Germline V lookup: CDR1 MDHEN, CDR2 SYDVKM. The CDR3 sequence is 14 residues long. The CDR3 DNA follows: TGTGCCAGCGGCGCGGGGGACAGGGTCCACGAGCAGTACTTC. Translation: CASGAGDRVHEQYF. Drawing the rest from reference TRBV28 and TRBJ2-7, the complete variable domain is DVKVTQSSRYLVKRTGEKVFLECVQDMDHENMFWYRQDPGLGLRLIYFSYDVKMKEKGDIPEGYSVSREKKERFSLILESASTNQTSMYLCASGAGDRVHEQYFGPGTRLTVT.

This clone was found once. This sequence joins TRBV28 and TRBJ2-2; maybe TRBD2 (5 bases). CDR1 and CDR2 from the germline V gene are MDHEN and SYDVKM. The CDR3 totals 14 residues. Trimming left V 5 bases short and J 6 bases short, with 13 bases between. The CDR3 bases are TGTGCCAGCAGTCCCGGACTGTTACCCGGGGAGCTGTTTTTT. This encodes CASSPGLLPGELFF. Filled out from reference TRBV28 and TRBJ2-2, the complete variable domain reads DVKVTQSSRYLVKRTGEKVFLECVQDMDHENMFWYRQDPGLGLRLIYFSYDVKMKEKGDIPEGYSVSREKKERFSLILESASTNQTSMYLCASSPGLLPGELFFGEGSRLTVL.

DNA of the CDR3: TGTGCCAGCTGCTACAGGGGGGGAGAAAAACTGTTTTTT. As protein: CASCYRGGEKLFF. The chain joins TRBV6-5 to TRBJ1-4; 8 bases align to TRBD1. Germline assignment: CDR1 MNHEY and CDR2 SVGAGI. CDR3 length: 13 amino acids. With V trimmed by 8 bases and J by 8 bases, 7 bases remained unmatched.

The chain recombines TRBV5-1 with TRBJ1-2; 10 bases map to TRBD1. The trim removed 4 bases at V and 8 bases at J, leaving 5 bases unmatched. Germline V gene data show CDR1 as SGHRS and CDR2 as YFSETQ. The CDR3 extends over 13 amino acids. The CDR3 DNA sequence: TGCGCCAGCAGCCCCGGACAGGGGGAAGGCTACACCTTC. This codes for CASSPGQGEGYTF. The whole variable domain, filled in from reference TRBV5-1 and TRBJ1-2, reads KAGVTQTPRYLIKTRGQQVTLSCSPISGHRSVSWYQQTPGQGLQFLFEYFSETQRNKGNFPGRFSGRQFSNSRSEMNVSTLELGDSALYLCASSPGQGEGYTFGSGTRLTVV.

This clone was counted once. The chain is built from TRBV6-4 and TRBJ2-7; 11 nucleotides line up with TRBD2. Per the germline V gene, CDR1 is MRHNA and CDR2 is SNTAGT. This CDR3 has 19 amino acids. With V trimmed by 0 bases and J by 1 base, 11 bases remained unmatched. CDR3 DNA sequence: TGTGCCAGCAGTGACTCCAGCGCTAGCGGGAGGCGCTGGTCCTACGAGCAGTACTTC. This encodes CASSDSSASGRRWSYEQYF.

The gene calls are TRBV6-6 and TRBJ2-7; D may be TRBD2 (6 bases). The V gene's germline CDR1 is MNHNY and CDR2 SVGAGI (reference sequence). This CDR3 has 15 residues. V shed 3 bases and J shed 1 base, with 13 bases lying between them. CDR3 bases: TGTGCCAGCAGTTATGGGGCTAGCGTTTCCTACGAGCAGTACTTC. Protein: CASSYGASVSYEQYF.

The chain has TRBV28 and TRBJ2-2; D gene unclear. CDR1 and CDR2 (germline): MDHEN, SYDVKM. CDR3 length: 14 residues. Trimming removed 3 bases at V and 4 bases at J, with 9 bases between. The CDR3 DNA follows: TGTGCCAGCAGTTTGGGCACCTTCACCGGGGAGCTGTTTTTT. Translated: CASSLGTFTGELFF.

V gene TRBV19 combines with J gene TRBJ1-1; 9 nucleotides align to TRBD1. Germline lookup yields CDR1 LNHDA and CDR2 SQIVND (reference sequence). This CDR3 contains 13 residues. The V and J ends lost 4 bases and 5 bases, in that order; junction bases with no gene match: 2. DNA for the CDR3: TGTGCCAGTAGTAGGACAGGGGTTACTGAAGCTTTCTTT. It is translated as CASSRTGVTEAFF. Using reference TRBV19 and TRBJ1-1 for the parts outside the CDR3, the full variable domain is DGGITQSPKYLFRKEGQNVTLSCEQNLNHDAMYWYRQDPGQGLRLIYYSQIVNDFQKGDIAEGYSVSREKKESFPLTVTSAQKNPTAFYLCASSRTGVTEAFFGQGTRLTVV.

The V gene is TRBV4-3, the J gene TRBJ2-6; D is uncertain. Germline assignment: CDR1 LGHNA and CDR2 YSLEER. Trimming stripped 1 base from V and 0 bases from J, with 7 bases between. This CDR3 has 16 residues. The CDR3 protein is CASSQGAYSGANVLTF. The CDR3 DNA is TGCGCCAGCAGCCAAGGGGCTTACTCTGGGGCCAACGTCCTGACTTTC.

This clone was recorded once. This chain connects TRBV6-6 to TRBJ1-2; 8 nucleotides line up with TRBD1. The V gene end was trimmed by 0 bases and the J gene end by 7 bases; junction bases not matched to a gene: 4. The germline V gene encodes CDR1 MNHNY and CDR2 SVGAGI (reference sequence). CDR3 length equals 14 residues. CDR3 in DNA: TGTGCCAGCAGTTACTCAGGACAGGGAACTGGCTACACCTTC. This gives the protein CASSYSGQGTGYTF.

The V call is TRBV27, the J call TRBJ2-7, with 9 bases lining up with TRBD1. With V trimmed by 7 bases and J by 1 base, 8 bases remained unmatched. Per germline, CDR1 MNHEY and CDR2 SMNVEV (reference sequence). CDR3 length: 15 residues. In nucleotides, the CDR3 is TGTGCCAGCACTAGGGCGGGGACAGGGTCCTACGAGCAGTACTTC. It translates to CASTRAGTGSYEQYF.